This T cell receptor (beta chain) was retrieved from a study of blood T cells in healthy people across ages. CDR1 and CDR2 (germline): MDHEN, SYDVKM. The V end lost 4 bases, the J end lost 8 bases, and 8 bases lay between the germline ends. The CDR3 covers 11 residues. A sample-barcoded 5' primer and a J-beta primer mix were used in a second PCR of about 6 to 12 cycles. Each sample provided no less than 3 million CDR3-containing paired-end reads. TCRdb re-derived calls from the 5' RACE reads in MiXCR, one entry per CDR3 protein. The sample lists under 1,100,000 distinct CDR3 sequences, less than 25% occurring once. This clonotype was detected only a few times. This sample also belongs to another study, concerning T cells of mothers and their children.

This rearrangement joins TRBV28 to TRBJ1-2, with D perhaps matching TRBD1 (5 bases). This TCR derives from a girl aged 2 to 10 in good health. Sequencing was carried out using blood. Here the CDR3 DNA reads TGTGCCAGCAGTTCAGGGCACGGCTACACCTTC. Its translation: CASSSGHGYTF.